This passage covers 10 T cell receptor beta chains from one sample sequenced in a study of CD8 T cells in Susac syndrome. Reverse transcription of roughly 0.45 to 1 ug RNA used random hexamers. TCRdb ran MiXCR on the immunoSEQ multiplex PCR reads and lists one entry per CDR3 protein. Here the sample spans under 80,000 distinct CDR3 sequences, about 95% being singletons. The sample consisted of CD8+ T cells from PBMCs. The receptors were sampled from a human donor with multiple sclerosis.

The rearrangement uses TRBV9 and TRBJ1-1; the D is unclear. The CDR3 extends over 14 amino acids. CDR1 is SGDLS and CDR2 is YYNGEE in the germline V gene. V lost 0 bases and J 0 bases, leaving 6 bases between the germline ends. As DNA, the CDR3 is TGTGCCAGCAGCGTAGAGGCCCTGAACACTGAAGCTTTCTTT. Amino acids: CASSVEALNTEAFF.

This chain uses TRBV27 with TRBJ2-3; possibly TRBD1 for D (5 bases). The CDR3 has 16 residues. The germline gives CDR1 MNHEY, CDR2 SMNVEV (reference sequence). V shed 6 bases and J shed 0 bases, with 16 bases lying between them. The DNA for the CDR3 is TGTGCCAGCAGCGCCGGTACAGGCGCTAGCACAGATACGCAGTATTTT. Translation: CASSAGTGASTDTQYF.

The chain recombines TRBV4-1 with TRBJ2-7; 10 bases match TRBD1. V shed 3 bases and J 2 bases; nucleotides not matched to a gene: 7. Per the germline V gene, CDR1 is MGHRA and CDR2 is YSYEKL. This CDR3 has 16 residues. CDR3 loop: CASSQPPGQGTYEQYF. Here the CDR3 DNA reads TGCGCCAGCAGCCAGCCCCCGGGACAGGGGACCTACGAGCAGTACTTC.

V usage is TRBV19 and J usage is TRBJ1-1; TRBD1 might be the D (6 bases). Trimming left V 5 bases short and J 4 bases short, with 11 bases between. Germline loops: CDR1 LNHDA, CDR2 SQIVND (reference sequence). This CDR3 has 13 residues. The CDR3: CASSDGQTTEAFF. DNA of the CDR3: TGTGCCAGTAGTGACGGACAGACCACTGAAGCTTTCTTT.

The chain uses TRBV12-3 or TRBV12-4 and TRBJ2-2; D is undetermined. The V and J ends lost 5 bases and 6 bases respectively, with 7 bases between them. The CDR3 is 12 amino acids. The CDR3 here is CASSTVSGELFF. CDR3 nucleotides: TGTGCCAGCAGTACAGTGTCCGGGGAGCTGTTTTTT.

This clonotype was picked up one time. The chain recombines TRBV7-6 with TRBJ2-7; perhaps TRBD2 as D (6 bases). Germline assignment: CDR1 SGHVS and CDR2 FNYEAQ. Trimming left V 5 bases short and J 3 bases short, with 17 bases between. The CDR3 is 15 amino acids. CDR3 residues: CASSPGGEPFYEQYF. The CDR3 region has the DNA TGTGCCAGCAGCCCGGGCGGGGAACCCTTCTACGAGCAGTACTTC.

The V call is TRBV12-3 or TRBV12-4, the J call TRBJ1-2, with D possibly TRBD1 on 5 matching bases. The CDR3 totals 14 residues. Trimming cost V 5 bases and J 7 bases, with 17 bases left between them. The CDR3 DNA sequence: TGTGCCAGCAGTACCCGACAGACCCTAGGTGGCTACACCTTC. As protein: CASSTRQTLGGYTF.

This clonotype was recorded once. The rearrangement links TRBV12-3 or TRBV12-4 to TRBJ2-7; no clear D. The CDR3 extends over 14 amino acids. Between the trimmed V and J ends, which lost 10 bases and 3 bases, there was a span of 19 bases. CDR3 coding DNA: TGTGCCACATCAATTCGGATCCCGAACTACGAGCAGTACTTC. Protein product: CATSIRIPNYEQYF.

This rearrangement joins TRBV6-2 or TRBV6-3 to TRBJ1-5, with D unclear. In germline, CDR1 is MNHEY, CDR2 SVGEGT. The V gene lost 4 bases and the J gene lost 5 bases, with 18 bases spanning the gap. The CDR3 spans 16 residues. The chain's CDR3 is CASSFSPPRVHQPQHF. CDR3 DNA sequence: TGTGCCAGCAGTTTTTCCCCGCCGAGGGTCCATCAGCCCCAGCATTTT.

The chain carries TRBV5-4 and TRBJ2-3; D tentatively fits TRBD1 or TRBD2 (5 bases each). Germline loops: CDR1 SGHNT, CDR2 YYREEE (reference sequence). The ends were cut back, 2 bases at V and 4 bases at J, with 11 bases in the middle. The CDR3 runs 14 residues. The CDR3 DNA follows: TGTGCCAGCAGCTTCCGGGGCGGAGCAGATACGCAGTATTTT. Its translation is CASSFRGGADTQYF. The whole variable domain, filled in from reference TRBV5-4 and TRBJ2-3, reads ETGVTQSPTHLIKTRGQQVTLRCSSQSGHNTVSWYQQALGQGPQFIFQYYREEENGRGNFPPRFSGLQFPNYSSELNVNALELDDSALYLCASSFRGGADTQYFGPGTRLTVL.